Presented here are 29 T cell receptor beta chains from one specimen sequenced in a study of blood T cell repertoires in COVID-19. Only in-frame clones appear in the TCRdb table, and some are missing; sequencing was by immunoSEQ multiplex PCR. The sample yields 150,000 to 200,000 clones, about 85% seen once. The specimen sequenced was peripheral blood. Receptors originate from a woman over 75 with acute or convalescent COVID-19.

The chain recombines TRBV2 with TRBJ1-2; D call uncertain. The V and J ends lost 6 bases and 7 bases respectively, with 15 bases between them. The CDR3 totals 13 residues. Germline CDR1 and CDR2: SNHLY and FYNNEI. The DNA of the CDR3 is TGTGCCAGCAGAGGAATCAGCGTGAGTGGCTACACCTTC. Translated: CASRGISVSGYTF.

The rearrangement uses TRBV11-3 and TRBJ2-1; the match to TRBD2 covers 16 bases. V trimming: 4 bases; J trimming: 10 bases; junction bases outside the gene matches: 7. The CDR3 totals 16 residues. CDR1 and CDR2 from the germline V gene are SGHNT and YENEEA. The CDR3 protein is CASSWGLAGGPLEQFF. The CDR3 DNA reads TGTGCCAGCAGCTGGGGACTAGCGGGAGGGCCTCTAGAGCAGTTCTTC.

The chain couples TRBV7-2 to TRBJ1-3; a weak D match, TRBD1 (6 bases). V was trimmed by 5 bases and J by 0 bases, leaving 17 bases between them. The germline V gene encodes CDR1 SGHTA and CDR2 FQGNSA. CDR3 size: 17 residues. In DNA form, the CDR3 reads TGTGCCAGCAGCATATCCGGGACACGTTTCTCTGGAAACACCATATATTTT. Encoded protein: CASSISGTRFSGNTIYF.

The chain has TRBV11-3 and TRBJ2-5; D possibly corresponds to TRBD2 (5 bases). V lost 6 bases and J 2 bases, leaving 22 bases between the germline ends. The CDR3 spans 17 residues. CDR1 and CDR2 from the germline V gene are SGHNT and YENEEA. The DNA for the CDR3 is TGTGCCAGCAGGCCCATTGGACGGGGATTGGGGCAAGAGACCCAGTACTTC. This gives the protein CASRPIGRGLGQETQYF. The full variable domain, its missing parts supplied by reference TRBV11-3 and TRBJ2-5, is EAGVVQSPRYKIIEKKQPVAFWCNPISGHNTLYWYLQNLGQGPELLIRYENEEAVDDSQLPKDRFSAERLKGVDSTLKIQPAELGDSAVYLCASRPIGRGLGQETQYFGPGTRLLVL.

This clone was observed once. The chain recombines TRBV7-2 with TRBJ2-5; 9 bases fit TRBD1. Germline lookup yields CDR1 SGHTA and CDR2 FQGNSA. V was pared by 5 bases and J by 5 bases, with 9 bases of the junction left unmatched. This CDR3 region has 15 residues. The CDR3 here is CASSRRDRVGETQYF. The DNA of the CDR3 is TGTGCCAGCAGCCGCCGGGACAGGGTGGGGGAGACCCAGTACTTC.

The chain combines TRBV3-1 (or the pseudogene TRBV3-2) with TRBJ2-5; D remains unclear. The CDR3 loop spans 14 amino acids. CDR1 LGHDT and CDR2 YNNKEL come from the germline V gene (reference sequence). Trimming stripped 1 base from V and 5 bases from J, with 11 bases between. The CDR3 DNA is TGTGCCAGCAGCCAAGTAAGCACCTCGGAGACCCAGTACTTC. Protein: CASSQVSTSETQYF.

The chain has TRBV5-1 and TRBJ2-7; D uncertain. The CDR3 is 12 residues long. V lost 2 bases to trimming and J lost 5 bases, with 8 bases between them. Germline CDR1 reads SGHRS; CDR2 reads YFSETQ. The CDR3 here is CASSFPGDEQYF. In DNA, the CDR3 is TGCGCCAGCAGCTTCCCGGGTGACGAGCAGTACTTC.

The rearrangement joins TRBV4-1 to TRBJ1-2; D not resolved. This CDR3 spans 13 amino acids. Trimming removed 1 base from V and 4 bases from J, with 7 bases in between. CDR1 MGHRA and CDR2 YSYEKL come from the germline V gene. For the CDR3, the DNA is TGCGCCAGCAGCCAAGTGGAGAGCTATGGCTACACCTTC. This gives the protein CASSQVESYGYTF.

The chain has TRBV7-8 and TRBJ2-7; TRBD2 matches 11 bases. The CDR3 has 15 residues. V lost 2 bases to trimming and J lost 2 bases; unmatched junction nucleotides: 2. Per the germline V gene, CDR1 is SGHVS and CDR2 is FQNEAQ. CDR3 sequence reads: CASSLRTSGPYEQYF. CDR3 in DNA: TGTGCCAGCAGCTTAAGGACTAGCGGGCCCTACGAGCAGTACTTC. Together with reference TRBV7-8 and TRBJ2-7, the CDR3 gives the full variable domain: GAGVSQSPRYKVAKRGQDVALRCDPISGHVSLFWYQQALGQGPEFLTYFQNEAQLDKSGLPSDRFFAERPEGSVSTLKIQRTQQEDSAVYLCASSLRTSGPYEQYFGPGTRLTVT.

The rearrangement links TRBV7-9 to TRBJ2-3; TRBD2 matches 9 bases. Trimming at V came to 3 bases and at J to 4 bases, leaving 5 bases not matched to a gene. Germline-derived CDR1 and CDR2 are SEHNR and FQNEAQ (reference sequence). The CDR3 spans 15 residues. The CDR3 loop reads CASSFGRGGPDTQYF. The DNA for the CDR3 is TGTGCCAGCAGCTTTGGGCGGGGGGGTCCAGATACGCAGTATTTT.

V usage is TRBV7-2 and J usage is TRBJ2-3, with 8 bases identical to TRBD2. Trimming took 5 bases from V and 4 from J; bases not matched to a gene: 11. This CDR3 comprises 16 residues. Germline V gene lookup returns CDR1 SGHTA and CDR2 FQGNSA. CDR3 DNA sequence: TGTGCCAGCAGCCTTTCGGGCGGGAGGAACCCAGATACGCAGTATTTT. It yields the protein CASSLSGGRNPDTQYF.

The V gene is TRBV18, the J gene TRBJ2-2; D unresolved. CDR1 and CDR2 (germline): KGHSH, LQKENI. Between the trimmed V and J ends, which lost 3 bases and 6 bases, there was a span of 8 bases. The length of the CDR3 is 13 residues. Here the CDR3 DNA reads TGTGCCAGCTCACCTCAGCGCCCCGGGGAGCTGTTTTTT. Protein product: CASSPQRPGELFF.

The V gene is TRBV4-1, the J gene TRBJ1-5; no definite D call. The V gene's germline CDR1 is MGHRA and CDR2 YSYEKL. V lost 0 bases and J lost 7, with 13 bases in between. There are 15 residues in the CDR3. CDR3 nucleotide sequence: TGCGCCAGCAGCCAAGAGTGGCGGGGTCCCCAGCCCCAGCATTTT. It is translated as CASSQEWRGPQPQHF.

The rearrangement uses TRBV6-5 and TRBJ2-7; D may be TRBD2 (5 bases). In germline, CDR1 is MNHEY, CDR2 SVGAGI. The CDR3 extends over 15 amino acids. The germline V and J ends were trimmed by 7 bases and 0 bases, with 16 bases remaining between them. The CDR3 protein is CASTDGARGSYEQYF. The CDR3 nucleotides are TGTGCCAGCACCGACGGAGCTCGGGGCTCCTACGAGCAGTACTTC.

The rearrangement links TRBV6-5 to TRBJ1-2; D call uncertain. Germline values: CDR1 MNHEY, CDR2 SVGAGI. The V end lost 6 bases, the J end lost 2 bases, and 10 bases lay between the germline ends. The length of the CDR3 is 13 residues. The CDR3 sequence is CASSWEGNYGYTF. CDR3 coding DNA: TGTGCCAGCAGCTGGGAGGGCAACTATGGCTACACCTTC.

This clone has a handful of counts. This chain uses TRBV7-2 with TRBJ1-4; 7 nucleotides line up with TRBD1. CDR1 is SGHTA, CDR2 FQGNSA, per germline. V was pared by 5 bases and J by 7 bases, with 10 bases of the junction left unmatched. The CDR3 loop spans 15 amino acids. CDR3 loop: CASSTTGTPSEKLFF. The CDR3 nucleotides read TGTGCCAGCAGCACGACAGGGACCCCCAGTGAAAAACTGTTTTTT.

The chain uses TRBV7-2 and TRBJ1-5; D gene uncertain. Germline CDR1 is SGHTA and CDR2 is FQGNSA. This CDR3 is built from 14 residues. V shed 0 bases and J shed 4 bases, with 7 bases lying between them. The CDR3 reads CASSLARSNQPQHF. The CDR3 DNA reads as TGTGCCAGCAGCTTAGCCCGTTCGAATCAGCCCCAGCATTTT.

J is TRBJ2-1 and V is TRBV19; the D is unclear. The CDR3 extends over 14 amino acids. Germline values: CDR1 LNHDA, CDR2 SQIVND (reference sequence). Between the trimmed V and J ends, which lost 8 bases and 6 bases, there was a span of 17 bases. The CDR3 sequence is CASPPTWAGNEQFF. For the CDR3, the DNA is TGTGCCAGTCCCCCAACGTGGGCCGGCAATGAGCAGTTCTTC.

This chain's CDR3 is CASSYRGENNSPLHF. The DNA of the CDR3 is TGTGCCAGCAGTTATCGGGGGGAGAATAATTCACCCCTCCACTTT. The chain carries TRBV6-2 or TRBV6-3 and TRBJ1-6; the D gene is possibly TRBD1 (5 bases). V was trimmed by 3 bases and J by 5 bases, leaving 11 bases between them. The germline CDR1 and CDR2 sequences are MNHEY and SVGEGT. There are 15 residues in the CDR3.

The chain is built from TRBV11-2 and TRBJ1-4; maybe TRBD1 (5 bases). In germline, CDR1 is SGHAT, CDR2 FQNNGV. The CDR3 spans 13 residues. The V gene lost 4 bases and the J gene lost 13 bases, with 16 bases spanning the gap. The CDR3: CASSWTGDRGLFF. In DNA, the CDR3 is TGTGCCAGCAGCTGGACGGGGGACCGAGGACTGTTTTTT.

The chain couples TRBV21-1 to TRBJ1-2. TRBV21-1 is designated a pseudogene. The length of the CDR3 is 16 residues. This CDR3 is CASSKEGGASTYGYTF. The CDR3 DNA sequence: TGTGCCAGCAGCAAAGAAGGGGGGGCCTCCACCTATGGCTACACCTTC.

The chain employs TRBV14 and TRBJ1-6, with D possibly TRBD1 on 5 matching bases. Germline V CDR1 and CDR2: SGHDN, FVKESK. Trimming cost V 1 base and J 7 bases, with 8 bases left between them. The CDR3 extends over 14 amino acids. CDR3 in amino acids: CASSQGQRNSPLHF. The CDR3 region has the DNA TGTGCCAGCAGCCAAGGACAGAGAAATTCACCCCTCCACTTT.

The CDR3 DNA reads as TGTGCCAGCAGCAACACAGGGGGCGCAGGTCAGCCCCAGCATTTT. As protein: CASSNTGGAGQPQHF. V and J are TRBV21-1 and TRBJ1-5; TRBD1 was called by the table and not checked on the DNA. TRBV21-1 is deemed a pseudogene. The CDR3 contains 15 residues.

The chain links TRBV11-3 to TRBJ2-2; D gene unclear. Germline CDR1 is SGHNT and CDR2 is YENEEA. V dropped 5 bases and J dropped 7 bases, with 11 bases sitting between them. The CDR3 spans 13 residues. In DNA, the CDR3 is TGTGCCAGCAGCAATGGGCCCGGCGGGGAGCTGTTTTTT. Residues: CASSNGPGGELFF.

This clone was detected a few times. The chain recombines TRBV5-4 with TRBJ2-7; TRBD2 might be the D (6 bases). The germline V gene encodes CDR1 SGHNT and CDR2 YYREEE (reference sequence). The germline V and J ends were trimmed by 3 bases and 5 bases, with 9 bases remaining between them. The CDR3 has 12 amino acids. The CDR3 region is CASSWDSNEQYF. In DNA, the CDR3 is TGTGCCAGCAGCTGGGACTCTAACGAGCAGTACTTC.

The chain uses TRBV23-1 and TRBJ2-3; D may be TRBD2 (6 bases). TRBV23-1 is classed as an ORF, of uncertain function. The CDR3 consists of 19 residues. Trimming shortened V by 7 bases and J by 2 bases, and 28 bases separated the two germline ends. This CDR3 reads CASTETGDRLAPFTDTQYF. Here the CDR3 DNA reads TGCGCCAGCACCGAAACGGGAGACAGACTCGCCCCCTTCACAGATACGCAGTATTTT.

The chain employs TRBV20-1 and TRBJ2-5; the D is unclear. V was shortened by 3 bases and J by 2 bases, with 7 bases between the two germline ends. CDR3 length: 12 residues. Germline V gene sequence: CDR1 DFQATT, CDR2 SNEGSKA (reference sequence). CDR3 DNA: TGCAGTGCTAGTTTGCAGCAAGAGACCCAGTACTTC. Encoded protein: CSASLQQETQYF.

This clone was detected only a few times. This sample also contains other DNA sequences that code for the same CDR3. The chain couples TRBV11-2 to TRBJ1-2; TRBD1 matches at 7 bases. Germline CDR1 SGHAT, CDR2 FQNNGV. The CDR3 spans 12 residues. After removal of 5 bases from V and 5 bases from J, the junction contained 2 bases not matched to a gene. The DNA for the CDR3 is TGTGCCAGCAGCCCAGGGGGGTATGGCTACACCTTC. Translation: CASSPGGYGYTF.

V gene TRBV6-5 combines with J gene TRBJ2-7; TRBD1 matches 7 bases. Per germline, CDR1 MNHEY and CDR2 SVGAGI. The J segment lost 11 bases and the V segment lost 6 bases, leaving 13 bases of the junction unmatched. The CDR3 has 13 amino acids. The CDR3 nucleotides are TGTGCCAGCAGCCGCCTGGGGACAGTACGGGAGTACTTC. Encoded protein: CASSRLGTVREYF.